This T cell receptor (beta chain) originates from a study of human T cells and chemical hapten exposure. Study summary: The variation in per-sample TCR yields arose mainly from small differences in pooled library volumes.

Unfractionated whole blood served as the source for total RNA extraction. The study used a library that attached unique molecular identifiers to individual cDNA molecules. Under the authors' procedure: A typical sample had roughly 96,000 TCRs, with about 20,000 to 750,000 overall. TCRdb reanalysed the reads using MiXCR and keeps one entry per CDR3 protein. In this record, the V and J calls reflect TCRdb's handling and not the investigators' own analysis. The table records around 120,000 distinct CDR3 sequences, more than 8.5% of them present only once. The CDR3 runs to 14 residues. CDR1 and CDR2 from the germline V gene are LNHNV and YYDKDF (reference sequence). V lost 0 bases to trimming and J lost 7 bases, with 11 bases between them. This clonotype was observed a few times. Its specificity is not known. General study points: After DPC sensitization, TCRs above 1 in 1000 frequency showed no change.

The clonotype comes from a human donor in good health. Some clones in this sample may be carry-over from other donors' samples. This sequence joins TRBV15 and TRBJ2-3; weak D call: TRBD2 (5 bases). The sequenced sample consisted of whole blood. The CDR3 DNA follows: TGTGCCACCAGCAGAGATAGAGGGATCTATACGCAGTATTTT. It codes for CATSRDRGIYTQYF. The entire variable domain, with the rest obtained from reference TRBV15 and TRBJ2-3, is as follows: DAMVIQNPRYQVTQFGKPVTLSCSQTLNHNVMYWYQQKSSQAPKLLFHYYDKDFNNEADTPDNFQSRRPNTSFCFLDIRSPGLGDTAMYLCATSRDRGIYTQYFGPGTRLTVL.